Sequencing of this T cell receptor (beta chain) was carried out in a study of shared clonotypes between healthy human individuals. The V segment lost 4 bases and the J segment 5 bases; nucleotides outside the gene matches: 9. CDR1 and CDR2 (germline): SGHRS, YFSETQ. The CDR3 extends over 14 amino acids. Of note for this clone: Its antigen is not identified.

Genomic DNA belonging to each subset was distributed in equal measure over several immunoSEQ plates. Generated by immunoSEQ multiplex PCR, the TCRdb table keeps only in-frame clones and is missing some. The table records millions of clones, approximately 93% of them present only once. Study-level findings and limits: With several donors compared, roughly 5% of naive CD4 clonotypes were shared.

The sequenced sample was naive CD4+ T cells from PBMCs. Subset reported: CD45RA+ positively selected. The receptor was isolated from a man younger than 35 in good health. Some clones in this sample may be carry-over from other donors' samples. V and J are TRBV5-1 and TRBJ2-7; 7 positions agree with TRBD1. The CDR3 nucleotides read TGCGCCAGCAGCAGGGACAGTATGGGAGACGAGCAGTACTTC. This sequence encodes CASSRDSMGDEQYF.